These 6 T cell receptor beta chains originate from one sample sequenced in a study of T cell responses to AZD1222 COVID-19 vaccine. TCRdb's table, derived via immunoSEQ multiplex PCR, lists solely in-frame clones and lacks some. This table has roughly 100,000 clones, about 86% appearing once. The source material was peripheral blood, sampled on day 0 of AZD1222 vaccination. These receptor sequences come from an adult in good health.

The chain combines TRBV7-2 with TRBJ2-2; 7 positions agree with TRBD2. The CDR3 has 15 residues. V lost 3 bases, J lost 5 bases, and 6 bases stayed unmatched. Germline V gene sequence: CDR1 SGHTA, CDR2 FQGNSA. The CDR3 DNA is TGTGCCAGCAGCTTCGGGGGGTCGGGGACCGGGGAGCTGTTTTTT. Its translation is CASSFGGSGTGELFF.

The chain couples TRBV27 to TRBJ2-1; D gene uncertain. Trimming took 5 bases from V and 7 from J, leaving 18 bases between them. Germline V gene data show CDR1 as MNHEY and CDR2 as SMNVEV (reference sequence). The CDR3 totals 15 residues. In DNA form, the CDR3 reads TGTGCCAGCAGTACTTGGGCAGCCCAACGGAATGAGCAGTTCTTC. Protein product: CASSTWAAQRNEQFF.

The CDR3 region is CAKHDRVTEAFF. CDR3 bases: TGTGCCAAACACGACAGGGTCACTGAAGCTTTCTTT. This rearrangement joins TRBV18 to TRBJ1-1; 7 bases agree with TRBD1. The J segment lost 4 bases and the V segment lost 10 bases, leaving 6 bases of the junction unmatched. CDR1 and CDR2 from the germline V gene are KGHSH and LQKENI. This CDR3 has 12 residues.

The V call is TRBV5-1, the J call TRBJ1-2, with D possibly TRBD1 on 6 matching bases. Germline lookup yields CDR1 SGHRS and CDR2 YFSETQ. The CDR3 covers 15 residues. V was cut by 3 bases and J by 1 base, with 13 bases left in between. The CDR3 region is CASSSGGQYNYGYTF. The DNA for the CDR3 is TGCGCCAGCAGCTCTGGCGGACAGTATAACTATGGCTACACCTTC.

The chain recombines TRBV10-3 with TRBJ1-1, with 7 bases that match TRBD1. The germline V gene has CDR1 ENHRY and CDR2 SYGVKD. J lost 6 bases, V lost 6 bases, and 7 bases had no gene match. CDR3 length equals 13 residues. The DNA of the CDR3 is TGTGCCATCAGCCCACAGGGGAGGGCTGAAGCTTTCTTT. It specifies CAISPQGRAEAFF.

CDR3 coding DNA: TGTGCCAGCAGCTTAGCGGGGACTAAGACCTACGAGCAGTACTTC. This gives the protein CASSLAGTKTYEQYF. This chain links TRBV7-2 with TRBJ2-7; 7 bases are shared with TRBD2. Germline CDR1 and CDR2: SGHTA and FQGNSA. The CDR3 runs to 15 residues. V lost 0 bases, J lost 2 bases, and 4 bases stayed unmatched.